The 15 T cell receptor beta chains below were found in one sample sequenced in a study of graft-versus-host responses after intestinal transplantation. The assay was immunoSEQ multiplex PCR, and TCRdb's table has in-frame clones only and misses some. The sample lists over 100,000 clones, just over 90% occurring once. Their specific antigens are unknown. The input for sequencing was unstimulated CD4+ T cells sorted from spleen or lymph node cells, taken before transplant. These TCRs come from a human donor who was the organ donor for an intestinal transplant.

This rearrangement joins TRBV2 to TRBJ2-2; D tentatively reads TRBD1 or TRBD2 (5 bases each). CDR3 size: 16 residues. The V gene's germline CDR1 is SNHLY and CDR2 FYNNEI. V was cut by 3 bases and J by 0 bases, with 11 bases left in between. CDR3 DNA: TGTGCCAGCAGTGAGGCCGGGACGGCGAACACCGGGGAGCTGTTTTTT. It codes for CASSEAGTANTGELFF.

The chain recombines TRBV18 with TRBJ1-1; 9 bases line up with TRBD1. Trimming cost V 3 bases and J 5 bases; bases outside gene matches: 7. Germline V gives CDR1 KGHSH, CDR2 LQKENI. The CDR3 spans 15 residues. The CDR3 bases are TGTGCCAGCTCACCGCAGGGACAGGGTACAACTGAAGCTTTCTTT. Protein: CASSPQGQGTTEAFF.

This clone came up once. This chain links TRBV7-8 with TRBJ2-4; D not resolved. The CDR3 is 14 amino acids. The V end was cut by 3 bases, the J end by 0 bases, with 6 bases between. In germline, CDR1 is SGHVS, CDR2 FQNEAQ. Here the CDR3 DNA reads TGTGCCAGCAGCTTGGGTGGAGCCAAAAACATTCAGTACTTC. Amino acid sequence: CASSLGGAKNIQYF. Using reference TRBV7-8 and TRBJ2-4 for the parts outside the CDR3, the full variable domain is GAGVSQSPRYKVAKRGQDVALRCDPISGHVSLFWYQQALGQGPEFLTYFQNEAQLDKSGLPSDRFFAERPEGSVSTLKIQRTQQEDSAVYLCASSLGGAKNIQYFGAGTRLSVL.

The V gene is TRBV10-1, the J gene TRBJ2-3; D gene uncertain. The CDR3 is 13 residues long. Germline-derived CDR1 and CDR2 are WNHNN and SYGVQD (reference sequence). V was pared by 8 bases and J by 2 bases, with 11 bases between. CDR3 in DNA: TGCGCCAGCTCAGAATACTCCACAGATACGCAGTATTTT. This codes for CASSEYSTDTQYF.

This chain uses TRBV13 with TRBJ2-7; D is possibly TRBD1 (6 bases). This CDR3 region has 14 residues. CDR1 and CDR2 (germline): PRHDT, FYEKMQ (reference sequence). Trimming stripped 5 bases from V and 2 bases from J, with 13 bases between. The CDR3 spells CASSRRDTAYEQYF. CDR3 nucleotide sequence: TGTGCCAGCAGCCGAAGGGACACCGCCTACGAGCAGTACTTC.

The genes are TRBV2 and TRBJ1-4; D ambiguous. V was cut by 4 bases and J by 4 bases, with 16 bases left in between. The CDR3 totals 16 residues. Germline V gene lookup returns CDR1 SNHLY and CDR2 FYNNEI. The DNA for the CDR3 is TGTGCCAGCAGTGCCTTAGACTGGCGGGATAATGAAAAACTGTTTTTT. Translation gives CASSALDWRDNEKLFF.

The chain joins TRBV28 to TRBJ2-1; 8 bases are shared with TRBD2. Germline loops: CDR1 MDHEN, CDR2 SYDVKM. The J segment lost 2 bases and the V segment lost 3 bases, leaving 6 bases of the junction unmatched. The CDR3 runs to 16 residues. The CDR3 DNA reads TGTGCCAGCAGTTTCCTAGCGGGTCGAACCTACAATGAGCAGTTCTTC. Translated: CASSFLAGRTYNEQFF.

The chain links TRBV2 to TRBJ1-2, with a weak D call TRBD1 (5 bases). V dropped 0 bases and J dropped 10 bases, with 12 bases sitting between them. Germline assignment: CDR1 SNHLY and CDR2 FYNNEI. CDR3 length: 13 residues. The CDR3 is CASSEARSGTYTF. The CDR3 DNA sequence: TGTGCCAGCAGTGAAGCGCGGTCAGGGACCTACACCTTC.

The rearrangement uses TRBV19 and TRBJ2-3; 11 positions match TRBD2. Germline CDR1 LNHDA, CDR2 SQIVND (reference sequence). There are 16 residues in the CDR3. V dropped 7 bases and J dropped 4; count of bases not matched to a gene: 10. The CDR3 reads CASTKSPSGRSDTQYF. The CDR3 DNA follows: TGTGCCAGTACCAAAAGTCCTAGCGGGAGGTCAGATACGCAGTATTTT.

V and J are TRBV9 and TRBJ2-3; TRBD2 matches at 9 bases. J gave up 5 bases and V 3 bases, and 7 bases lay outside the gene matches. Germline CDR1 reads SGDLS; CDR2 reads YYNGEE. This CDR3 contains 15 residues. The chain's CDR3 is CASSGLAGVIDTQYF. CDR3 bases: TGTGCCAGCAGCGGGTTAGCGGGAGTCATAGATACGCAGTATTTT.

The chain has TRBV5-6 and TRBJ2-7, with 9 positions matching TRBD1. The trim removed 3 bases at V and 2 bases at J, leaving 12 bases unmatched. The CDR3 sequence is 17 residues long. Germline V gene lookup returns CDR1 SGHDT and CDR2 YYEEEE. The CDR3 DNA reads as TGTGCCAGCAGCTCGACAGGGGGAAACGGAAGGACCTACGAGCAGTACTTC. Encoded protein: CASSSTGGNGRTYEQYF. Variable domain in full (rest from reference TRBV5-6 and TRBJ2-7): DAGVTQSPTHLIKTRGQQVTLRCSPKSGHDTVSWYQQALGQGPQFIFQYYEEEERQRGNFPDRFSGHQFPNYSSELNVNALLLGDSALYLCASSSTGGNGRTYEQYFGPGTRLTVT.

The chain combines TRBV6-5 with TRBJ1-2; D is uncertain. The V end was cut by 5 bases, the J end by 1 base, with 5 bases between. Germline V gene lookup returns CDR1 MNHEY and CDR2 SVGAGI. The CDR3 is 12 residues long. The CDR3: CASSTLNYGYTF. CDR3 nucleotide sequence: TGTGCCAGCAGTACACTTAACTATGGCTACACCTTC.

This clone was observed a single time. The chain combines TRBV30 with TRBJ1-2, with D possibly matching TRBD1 (5 bases). This CDR3 comprises 16 residues. The germline gives CDR1 GTSNPN, CDR2 SVGIG (reference sequence). Trimming shortened V by 3 bases and J by 2 bases, and 19 bases separated the two germline ends. The CDR3 nucleotides read TGTGCCTGGAGGGAGGGACTCCACGGAAGAAACTATGGCTACACCTTC. Amino acid sequence: CAWREGLHGRNYGYTF.

The rearrangement links TRBV4-2 to TRBJ1-4; D is unclear. The germline gives CDR1 LGHNA, CDR2 YNFKEQ. Trimming took 0 bases from V and 3 from J, leaving 8 bases between them. The CDR3 has 15 amino acids. The CDR3, as DNA: TGTGCCAGCAGCCAAGATAGAGCGGCTAATGAAAAACTGTTTTTT. This gives the protein CASSQDRAANEKLFF.

The CDR3 DNA reads as TGCGCCAGCAGCCCGGGGGCAGGGGGCCTTACAGATACGCAGTATTTT. This codes for CASSPGAGGLTDTQYF. The chain couples TRBV5-1 to TRBJ2-3; 8 nucleotides agree with TRBD1. CDR1 SGHRS and CDR2 YFSETQ come from the germline V gene. The CDR3 loop spans 16 amino acids. Trimming at V came to 4 bases and at J to 3 bases, leaving 10 bases not matched to a gene.